The rows below give T cell receptor beta chains drawn from one sample of a study of T cell responses to AZD1222 COVID-19 vaccine. Measured with immunoSEQ multiplex PCR; TCRdb has only the in-frame clones, and not every one. The table lists roughly 120,000 clones, 70% to 90% of them singletons. The starting material was peripheral blood, obtained on day 0 of AZD1222 vaccination. The origin of the receptors is an adult in good health. Each CDR3 is given with its conserved first and last residue. A D gene is named only where the DNA matches it firmly. Not all rows give a size; the values are once, few, many and, for expanded clones, a class.

D gene: TRBD2
CDR3 length: 19
J gene: TRBJ2-1
clone size: few
V gene: TRBV4-1
CDR3 protein: CASSHPGLAGGPGYNEQFF
CDR3 DNA: TGCGCCAGCAGCCATCCGGGACTAGCGGGAGGGCCTGGCTACAATGAGCAGTTCTTC

D gene: NA
CDR3 length: 16
J gene: TRBJ1-6
clone size: once
V gene: TRBV18
CDR3 protein: CASSPPGGSYNSPLHF
CDR3 DNA: TGTGCCAGCTCACCACCCGGCGGGTCCTATAATTCACCCCTCCACTTT

D gene: TRBD1
CDR3 length: 16
J gene: TRBJ1-3
clone size: NA
V gene: TRBV4-3
CDR3 protein: CASSQWTGGSGNTIYF
CDR3 DNA: TGCGCCAGCAGCCAGTGGACAGGCGGCTCTGGAAACACCATATATTTT

D gene: NA
CDR3 length: 16
J gene: TRBJ2-7
clone size: NA
V gene: TRBV5-1
CDR3 protein: CASSPPGIAGSNEQYF
CDR3 DNA: TGCGCCAGCAGCCCGCCGGGCATTGCGGGGTCAAACGAGCAGTACTTC

D gene: NA
CDR3 length: 15
J gene: TRBJ1-5
clone size: NA
V gene: TRBV28
CDR3 protein: CASSSTAGWNQPQHF
CDR3 DNA: TGTGCCAGCAGTTCCACCGCAGGGTGGAATCAGCCCCAGCATTTT

D gene: TRBD1
CDR3 length: 14
J gene: TRBJ2-1
clone size: NA
V gene: TRBV7-9
CDR3 protein: CASSSGQVYNEQFF
CDR3 DNA: TGTGCCAGCAGCTCCGGACAGGTGTACAATGAGCAGTTCTTC

D gene: TRBD1
CDR3 length: 15
J gene: TRBJ1-1
clone size: NA
V gene: TRBV28
CDR3 protein: CASFSPTGGSTEAFF
CDR3 DNA: TGTGCCAGCTTTTCTCCGACAGGGGGATCCACTGAAGCTTTCTTT

D gene: TRBD1
CDR3 length: 16
J gene: TRBJ1-2
clone size: few
V gene: TRBV7-8
CDR3 protein: CASRPGQGGWPYGYTF
CDR3 DNA: TGTGCCAGCAGACCCGGACAGGGTGGCTGGCCTTATGGCTACACCTTC

D gene: NA
CDR3 length: 11
J gene: TRBJ2-1
clone size: NA
V gene: TRBV30
CDR3 protein: CAWLRRNEQFF
CDR3 DNA: TGTGCCTGGCTACGACGCAATGAGCAGTTCTTC

D gene: TRBD2
CDR3 length: 16
J gene: TRBJ2-7
clone size: once
V gene: TRBV7-2
CDR3 protein: CASSLVAGGPSYEQYF
CDR3 DNA: TGTGCCAGCAGCTTAGTGGCGGGAGGGCCCTCCTACGAGCAGTACTTC

D gene: TRBD2
CDR3 length: 17
J gene: TRBJ2-1
clone size: NA
V gene: TRBV7-9
CDR3 protein: CASRFPLAGGSYNEQFF
CDR3 DNA: TGTGCCAGCAGGTTTCCCTTAGCGGGGGGCTCCTACAATGAGCAGTTCTTC